This TCR beta chain was recorded in a study of T cell repertoires in cytomegalovirus infection. The overall study: Recently described HLA-C-restricted plus well-studied HLA-B-restricted CMV epitopes were used. Evidence of both CMV infection and a matching HLA type came from public TCR beta signatures.

In its sample, this clonotype was seen a few times. Its antigen is not identified. V was shortened by 4 bases and J by 2 bases, with 11 bases between the two germline ends. There are 14 residues in the CDR3. TCRdb called the reads again in MiXCR, with one record for every CDR3 protein. The sample shows fewer than 650,000 distinct CDR3 sequences, approximately 40% of them seen only once. Study results and limitations: Identification of carriers of CMV plus the relevant HLA was performed using cumulative public TCR beta family frequency.

This chain joins TRBV12-3 or TRBV12-4 and TRBJ1-2, with a possible D match to TRBD1 (6 bases). This TCR was sampled from a human donor in good health (CMV status not recorded). Some clones in this sample may be carry-over from other donors' samples. Material: cultured PBMCs, obtained from culture after CMV antigen stimulation. CDR3 amino acids: CASSWDKPNYGYTF. CDR3 DNA sequence: TGTGCCAGCAGTTGGGACAAGCCGAACTATGGCTACACCTTC.